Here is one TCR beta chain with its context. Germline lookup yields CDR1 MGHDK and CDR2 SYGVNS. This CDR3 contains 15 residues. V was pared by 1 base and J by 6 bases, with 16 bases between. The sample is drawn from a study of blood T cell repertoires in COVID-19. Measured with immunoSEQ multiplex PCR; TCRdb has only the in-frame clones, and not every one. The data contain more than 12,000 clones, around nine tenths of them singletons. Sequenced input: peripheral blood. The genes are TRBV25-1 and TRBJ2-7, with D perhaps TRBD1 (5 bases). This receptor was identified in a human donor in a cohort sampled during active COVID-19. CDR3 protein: CASSESKAGNAEQYF. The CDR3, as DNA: TGTGCCAGCAGTGAATCTAAGGCAGGGAACGCCGAGCAGTACTTC.